This entry describes one T cell receptor (beta chain). The antigen it recognizes is unknown. No base quality information exists; no much larger clone differs at one position. V lost 7 bases and J lost 7 bases, and the count of bases not matched to a germline gene is 10. The CDR3, from cysteine to phenylalanine, totals 14 residues. Solely the CDR3 DNA is kept, with 42 bases framed from the first base. The germline V gene (reference sequence) provides CDR1 DFQATT and CDR2 SNEGSKA. The data stem from a study of blood T cell repertoires in COVID-19 (dated by TCRdb to the early 2020s). Study-level background: Samples covering the acute and convalescent phases of COVID-19 were provided by collaborators in the United States, Italy and Spain. The material from the prospective study consisted of cDNA or gDNA derived from T cells, B-cell-depleted T cells, or PBMCs. Subjects who had been exposed to COVID-19, were actively infected with it, or had recovered from it provided the deeply sampled blood TCRbeta repertoires that made up the dataset. The repertoires were made available in a free public database intended to serve as a resource for research on the immune response to SARS-CoV-2. The samples were drawn from two sources: the first 160 participants of the ongoing ImmuneRACE study, and 1,000 to 1,500 subjects contributed by 6 global collaborators. Sample metadata almost always included a de-identified subject ID, COVID-19 status, age in years and sex. Where available, HLA class I and class II types were obtained from metadata supplied by the sample provider rather than from assay-based typing. General conclusions and limits of the study: The quantity of clinical and demographic metadata differed by source and by participant and was supplied without curation.

The immunoSEQ Assay, a bias-controlled multiplex PCR, was used to amplify TCRbeta CDR3 regions from genomic DNA. The authors' analysis ran thus. The number of nucleated cells in each sample was estimated from the amplification of reference gene primers within the assay. To quantify the absolute abundance of each unique TCRbeta CDR3 rearrangement, sequence reads were collapsed and filtered. For each sample, productive Simpson clonality was calculated by taking the square root of Simpson's diversity index across productive rearrangements. TCRdb retrieved this table from immuneACCESS and kept in-frame rearrangements only. Not all clones are present; in checked studies, unresolved V genes account for under half, and no reason is known for the remainder. V and J calls and clone size follow that table, whereas D and trimming were derived from the DNA. In all, the sample holds over 90,000 clones, and about nine tenths of those were seen once. The ten largest clones take up 3% to 4% of the sample.

Collaborating institutions collected whole blood in K2EDTA tubes following their own protocols. For TCRbeta analysis, collaborator samples were shipped as frozen whole blood, as isolated PBMCs, or as DNA extracted from either sample type. The specimen was peripheral blood. The clonotype was recovered from a woman aged 70 to 79 with acute or convalescent COVID-19. The sequence joins TRBV20-1 to TRBJ1-4, with TRBD1 matching 9 junction bases. The DNA is as follows: TGCAGTGTCAGTGAGGGACAGGGTTCTGAAAAACTGTTTTTT. Translation gives CSVSEGQGSEKLFF.